This T cell receptor (beta chain) is from a study of blood T cells in healthy people across ages. It was with a sample-barcoded 5' primer and a J-beta primer mix that a second PCR of roughly 7 to 12 cycles was run. TCRdb redid the calling of the 5' RACE reads with MiXCR, one entry per CDR3 protein. The table has approximately 1.5 million distinct CDR3 sequences, approximately 43% seen once. This CDR3 contains 12 residues. Germline CDR1 SEHNR, CDR2 FQNEAQ (reference sequence). This chain uses TRBV7-9 with TRBJ2-7; D is perhaps TRBD1 (6 bases). TRBJ2-5 matches the DNA end more closely, so the J call is doubtful. The receptor's source is a woman aged 18-29 years in good health. Sequenced material: blood. The DNA of the CDR3 is TGTGCCAGCAGCATTCAGGGGGAGACCCAGTACTTC. Translating it yields CASSIQGETQYF.